The clone carrying this T cell receptor (beta chain) turned up a few times. The antigen remains unidentified. At one boundary the junction diverges from the germline segment, which might be a read error. This record comes from a study of T cell responses to AZD1222 COVID-19 vaccine. General observations from the study: The span of vaccine-associated CD4 TCRs extended across spike, with dominance at 160-218 and 743-854. Donors in the cohort were predominantly white British and more often female, and clonal diversity was possibly underestimated. Regions left unmutated in variants are reportedly the target of nearly half of spike-specific TCRs.

Data came from immunoSEQ multiplex PCR; TCRdb stores just in-frame clones and leaves some out. The table records 150,000 to 200,000 clones, 92% of them present only once. The starting material was peripheral blood, obtained 28 days after the second AZD1222 dose. The sequence was obtained from an adult who received the AZD1222 COVID-19 vaccine.

As DNA, the CDR3 is TGTGCCAGCTCTCCACAGGAGAGTGAAGCTTTCTTT. Amino acid sequence: CASSPQESEAFF. The V and J genes are TRBV18 and TRBJ1-1, with D possibly being TRBD1 (5 bases). Germline V gives CDR1 KGHSH, CDR2 LQKENI. The CDR3 has 12 residues.